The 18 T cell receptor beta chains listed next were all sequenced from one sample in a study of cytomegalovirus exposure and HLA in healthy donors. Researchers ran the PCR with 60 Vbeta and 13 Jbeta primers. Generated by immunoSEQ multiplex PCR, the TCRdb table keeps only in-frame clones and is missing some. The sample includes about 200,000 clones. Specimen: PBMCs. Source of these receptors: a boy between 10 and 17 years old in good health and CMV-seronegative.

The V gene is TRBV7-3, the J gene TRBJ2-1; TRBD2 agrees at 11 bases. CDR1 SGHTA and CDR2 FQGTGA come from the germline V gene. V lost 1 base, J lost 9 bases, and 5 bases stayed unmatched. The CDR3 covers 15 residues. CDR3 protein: CASSLIAGGPSEQFF. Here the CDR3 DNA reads TGTGCCAGCAGCTTAATAGCGGGGGGGCCATCTGAGCAGTTCTTC.

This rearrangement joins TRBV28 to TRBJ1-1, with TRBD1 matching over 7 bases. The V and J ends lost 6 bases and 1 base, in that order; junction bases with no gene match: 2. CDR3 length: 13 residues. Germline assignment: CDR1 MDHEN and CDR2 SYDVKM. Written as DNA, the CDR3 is TGTGCCAGCAGGGGGACAGAGAACACTGAAGCTTTCTTT. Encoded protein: CASRGTENTEAFF. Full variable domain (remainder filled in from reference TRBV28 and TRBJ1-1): DVKVTQSSRYLVKRTGEKVFLECVQDMDHENMFWYRQDPGLGLRLIYFSYDVKMKEKGDIPEGYSVSREKKERFSLILESASTNQTSMYLCASRGTENTEAFFGQGTRLTVV.

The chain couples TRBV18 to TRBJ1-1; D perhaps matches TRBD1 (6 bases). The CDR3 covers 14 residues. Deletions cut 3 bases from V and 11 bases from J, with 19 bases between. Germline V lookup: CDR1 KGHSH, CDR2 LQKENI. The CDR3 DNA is TGTGCCAGCTCACCCCAGTCAGGGGATCGACAGGCTTTCTTT. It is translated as CASSPQSGDRQAFF.

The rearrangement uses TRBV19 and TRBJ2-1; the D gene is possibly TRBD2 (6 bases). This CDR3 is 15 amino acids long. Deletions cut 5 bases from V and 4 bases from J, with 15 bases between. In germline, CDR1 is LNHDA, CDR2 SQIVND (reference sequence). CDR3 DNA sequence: TGTGCCAGTAGTGGCTCCGGGACTCCGTACAATGAGCAGTTCTTC. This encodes CASSGSGTPYNEQFF.

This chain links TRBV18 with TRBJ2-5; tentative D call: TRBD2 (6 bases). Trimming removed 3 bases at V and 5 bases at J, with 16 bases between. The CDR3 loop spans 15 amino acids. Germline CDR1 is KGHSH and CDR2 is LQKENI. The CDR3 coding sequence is TGTGCCAGCTCACCCGGGGGTAGCGGATTGGAGACCCAGTACTTC. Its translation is CASSPGGSGLETQYF. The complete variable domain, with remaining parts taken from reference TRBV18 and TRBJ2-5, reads NAGVMQNPRHLVRRRGQEARLRCSPMKGHSHVYWYRQLPEEGLKFMVYLQKENIIDESGMPKERFSAEFPKEGPSILRIQQVVRGDSAAYFCASSPGGSGLETQYFGPGTRLLVL.

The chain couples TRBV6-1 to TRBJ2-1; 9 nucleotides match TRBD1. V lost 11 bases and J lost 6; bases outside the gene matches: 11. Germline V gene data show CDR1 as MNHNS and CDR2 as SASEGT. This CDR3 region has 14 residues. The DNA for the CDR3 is TGTGCCTCCAGCGGGGACAGGGAAGTCAATGAGCAGTTCTTC. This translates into CASSGDREVNEQFF.

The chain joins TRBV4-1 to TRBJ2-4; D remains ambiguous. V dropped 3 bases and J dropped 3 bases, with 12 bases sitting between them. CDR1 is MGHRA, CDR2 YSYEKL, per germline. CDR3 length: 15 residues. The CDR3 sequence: CASSHLGAFKNIQYF. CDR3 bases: TGCGCCAGCAGCCACCTAGGCGCTTTCAAAAACATTCAGTACTTC.

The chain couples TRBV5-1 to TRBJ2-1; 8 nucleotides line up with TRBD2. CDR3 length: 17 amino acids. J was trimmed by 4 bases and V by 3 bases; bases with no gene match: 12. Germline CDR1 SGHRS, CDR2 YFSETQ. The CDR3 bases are TGCGCCAGCAGCTCCGGTTTGACTAGCGCAACGTACAATGAGCAGTTCTTC. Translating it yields CASSSGLTSATYNEQFF.

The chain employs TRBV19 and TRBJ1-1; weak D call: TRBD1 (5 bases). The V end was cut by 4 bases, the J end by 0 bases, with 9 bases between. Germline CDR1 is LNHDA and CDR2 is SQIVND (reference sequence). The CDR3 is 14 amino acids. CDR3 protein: CASSTGLLNTEAFF. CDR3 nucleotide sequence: TGTGCCAGTAGTACGGGACTCTTGAACACTGAAGCTTTCTTT.

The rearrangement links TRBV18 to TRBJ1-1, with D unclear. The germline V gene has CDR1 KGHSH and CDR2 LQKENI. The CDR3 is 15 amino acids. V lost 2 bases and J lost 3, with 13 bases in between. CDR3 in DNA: TGTGCCAGCTCACCAGTGCCTGGCCCCGACACTGAAGCTTTCTTT. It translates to CASSPVPGPDTEAFF.

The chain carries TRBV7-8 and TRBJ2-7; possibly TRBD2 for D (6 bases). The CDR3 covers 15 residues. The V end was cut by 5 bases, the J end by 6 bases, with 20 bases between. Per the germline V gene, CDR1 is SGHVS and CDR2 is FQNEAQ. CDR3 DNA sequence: TGTGCCAGCAGCGGGCGGGGCCCGGGCGGAGTCGAGCAGTACTTC. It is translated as CASSGRGPGGVEQYF.

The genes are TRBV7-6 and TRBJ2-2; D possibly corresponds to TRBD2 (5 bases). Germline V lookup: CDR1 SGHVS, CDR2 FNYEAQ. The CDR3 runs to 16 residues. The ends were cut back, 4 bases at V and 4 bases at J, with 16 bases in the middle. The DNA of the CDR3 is TGTGCCAGCAGCTCCCCTTCCACAGAGGGCACCGGGGAGCTGTTTTTT. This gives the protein CASSSPSTEGTGELFF. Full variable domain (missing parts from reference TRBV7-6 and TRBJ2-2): GAGVSQSPRYKVTKRGQDVALRCDPISGHVSLYWYRQALGQGPEFLTYFNYEAQQDKSGLPNDRFSAERPEGSISTLTIQRTEQRDSAMYRCASSSPSTEGTGELFFGEGSRLTVL.

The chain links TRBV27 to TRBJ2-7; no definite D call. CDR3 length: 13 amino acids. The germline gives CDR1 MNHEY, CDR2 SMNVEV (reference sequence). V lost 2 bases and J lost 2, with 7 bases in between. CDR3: CASSLTSAYEQYF. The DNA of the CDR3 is TGTGCCAGCAGTTTAACCTCAGCCTACGAGCAGTACTTC.

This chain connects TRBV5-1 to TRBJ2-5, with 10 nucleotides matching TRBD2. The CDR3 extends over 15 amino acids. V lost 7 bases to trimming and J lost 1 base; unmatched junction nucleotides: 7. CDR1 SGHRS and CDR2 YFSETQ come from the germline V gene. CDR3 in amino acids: CASGPSGGTQETQYF. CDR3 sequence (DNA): TGCGCCAGCGGACCTAGCGGGGGAACCCAAGAGACCCAGTACTTC.

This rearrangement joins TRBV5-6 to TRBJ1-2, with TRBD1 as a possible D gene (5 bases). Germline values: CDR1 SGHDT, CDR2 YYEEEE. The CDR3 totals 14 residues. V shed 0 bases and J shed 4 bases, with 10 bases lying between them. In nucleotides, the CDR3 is TGTGCCAGCAGCTTGGAAGACAGAAGCTATGGCTACACCTTC. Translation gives CASSLEDRSYGYTF.

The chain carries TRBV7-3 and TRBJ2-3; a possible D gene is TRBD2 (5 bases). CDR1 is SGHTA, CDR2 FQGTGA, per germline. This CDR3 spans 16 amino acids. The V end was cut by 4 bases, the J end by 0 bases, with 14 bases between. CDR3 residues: CASSSGLPTSTDTQYF. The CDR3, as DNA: TGTGCCAGCAGCTCCGGACTTCCGACTAGCACAGATACGCAGTATTTT.

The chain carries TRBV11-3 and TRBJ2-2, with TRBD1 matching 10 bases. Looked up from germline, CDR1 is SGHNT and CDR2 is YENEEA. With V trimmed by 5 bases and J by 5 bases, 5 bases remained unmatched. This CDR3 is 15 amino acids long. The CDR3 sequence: CASSNRDRGTGELFF. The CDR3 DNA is TGTGCCAGCAGCAACCGGGACAGGGGTACCGGGGAGCTGTTTTTT. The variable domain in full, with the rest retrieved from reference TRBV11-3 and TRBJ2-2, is EAGVVQSPRYKIIEKKQPVAFWCNPISGHNTLYWYLQNLGQGPELLIRYENEEAVDDSQLPKDRFSAERLKGVDSTLKIQPAELGDSAVYLCASSNRDRGTGELFFGEGSRLTVL.

For the CDR3, the DNA is TGCGCCAGGTCACGGGACAGGGTTTCGGGCTCCTACGAGCAGTACTTC. It specifies CARSRDRVSGSYEQYF. This chain connects TRBV4-1 to TRBJ2-7; 9 bases map to TRBD1. The J segment lost 0 bases and the V segment lost 9 bases, leaving 12 bases of the junction unmatched. Looked up from germline, CDR1 is MGHRA and CDR2 is YSYEKL. The CDR3 is made up of 16 amino acids.